This T cell receptor beta chain stems from a study of T-cell memory formation after mild COVID-19. V was clipped by 5 bases and J by 6 bases; unmatched bases: 8. The CDR3 runs 16 residues. The germline V gene encodes CDR1 SEHNR and CDR2 FQNEAQ (reference sequence). TCRdb processed the 5' RACE reads anew with MiXCR; each CDR3 protein has one entry. The table has roughly 150,000 distinct CDR3 sequences, 11% to 15% seen once. The sequence came from an adult woman who had mild COVID-19 (a few samples of this study predate the infection). Cell type and time point are not known. The rearrangement joins TRBV7-9 to TRBJ2-2; 11 positions agree with TRBD2. The sample taken for sequencing was PBMCs or a T cell subset sorted from them (not recorded which). The CDR3: CASSPLTSGTAGELFF. In DNA, the CDR3 is TGTGCCAGCAGCCCACTGACTAGCGGGACGGCCGGGGAGCTGTTTTTT. Drawing the rest from reference TRBV7-9 and TRBJ2-2, the complete variable domain is DTGVSQNPRHKITKRGQNVTFRCDPISEHNRLYWYRQTLGQGPEFLTYFQNEAQLEKSRLLSDRFSAERPKGSFSTLEIQRTEQGDSAMYLCASSPLTSGTAGELFFGEGSRLTVL.